This T cell receptor beta chain was captured in a study of cytomegalovirus exposure and HLA in healthy donors. Whole-study findings and limits: Three chains tied to CMV proved CMV antigen-specific in vitro. Cytomegalovirus status was reportedly diagnosed by the classifier with high specificity and sensitivity.

Concerning this clone itself: Its antigen remains unknown.

Profiling relied on immunoSEQ multiplex PCR, and the TCRdb table lists in-frame clones only, not all of them. The repertoire holds around 160,000 clones, with around nine tenths as singletons. V was cut by 5 bases and J by 0 bases, with 8 bases left in between. Germline V lookup: CDR1 SGHVS, CDR2 FNYEAQ. The CDR3 covers 15 residues. The sequence was obtained from a man younger than 35 in good health and CMV-seronegative. J is TRBJ1-6 and V is TRBV7-6; no definite D call. What was sequenced was PBMCs. The CDR3 region has the DNA TGTGCCAGCAGCCTTGATAGCTCCTATAATTCACCCCTCCACTTT. This sequence encodes CASSLDSSYNSPLHF.